This TCR beta chain originates from a study of blood T cells in healthy people across ages. Broader study findings: Nothing was known about donor CMV status, and this possibly confounded expanded clonotype changes.

V shed 6 bases, J shed 5 bases, and the junction held 15 bases outside the gene matches. Looked up from germline, CDR1 is SGHDT and CDR2 is YYEEEE. The CDR3 is 16 amino acids. Peripheral blood samples of 9.5 to 10 milliliters were drawn from each donor. Each sample provided at least 5.5 micrograms of extracted total RNA. This clonotype was recorded many times. What it binds is not known. A second PCR, run for about 7 to 11 cycles, used a sample-barcoded 5' primer plus a J-beta primer mix. A template-switch adaptor that had 12 random nucleotides put a tag on each cDNA molecule. TCRdb redid the calling of the 5' RACE reads with MiXCR, one entry per CDR3 protein. The sample has about 630,000 distinct CDR3 sequences, 21% seen once.

This receptor was identified in a man between 65 and 85 years old in good health. The sample taken for sequencing was blood. This chain joins TRBV5-6 and TRBJ2-3, with 7 bases aligning to TRBD1. The CDR3 bases are TGTGCCAGCACCCAACTAGGGACAGTGGTTAGAGATACGCAGTATTTT. It yields the protein CASTQLGTVVRDTQYF.